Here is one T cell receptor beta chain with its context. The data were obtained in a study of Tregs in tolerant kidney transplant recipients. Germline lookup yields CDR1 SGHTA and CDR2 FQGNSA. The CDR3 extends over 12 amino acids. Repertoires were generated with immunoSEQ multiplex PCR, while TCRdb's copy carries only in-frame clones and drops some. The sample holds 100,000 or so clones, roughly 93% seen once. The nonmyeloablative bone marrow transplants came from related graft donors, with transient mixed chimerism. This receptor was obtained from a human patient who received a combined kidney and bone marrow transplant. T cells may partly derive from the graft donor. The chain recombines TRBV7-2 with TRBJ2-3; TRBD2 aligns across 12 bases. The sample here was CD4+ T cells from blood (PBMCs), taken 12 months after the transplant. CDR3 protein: CGTSGVTDTQYF. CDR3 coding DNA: TGTGGGACTAGCGGGGTCACAGATACGCAGTATTTT.